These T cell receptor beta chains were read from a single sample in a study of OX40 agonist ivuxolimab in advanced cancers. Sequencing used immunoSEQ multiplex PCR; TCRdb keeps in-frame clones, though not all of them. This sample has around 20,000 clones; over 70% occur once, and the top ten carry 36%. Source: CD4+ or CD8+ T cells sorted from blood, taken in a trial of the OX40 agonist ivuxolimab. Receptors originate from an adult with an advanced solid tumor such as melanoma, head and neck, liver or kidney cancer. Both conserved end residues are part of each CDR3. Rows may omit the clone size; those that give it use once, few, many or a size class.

CDR3: CASSLDEASRSLRYEQYF
V: TRBV7-2
size: once
J: TRBJ2-7

CDR3: CASSPSGTGEYEQYF
V: TRBV27
size: .
J: TRBJ2-7

CDR3: CATSFDMEEKLFF
V: TRBV19
size: .
J: TRBJ1-4

CDR3: CASRGFGQVGGSILNYGYTF
V: TRBV27
size: many
J: TRBJ1-2

CDR3: CASSFLRTGSNTGELFF
V: TRBV27
size: .
J: TRBJ2-2

CDR3: CASSLGLGGGSGTDTQYF
V: TRBV7-2
size: .
J: TRBJ2-3

CDR3: CASSRKGGNQPQHF
V: TRBV6-5
size: .
J: TRBJ1-5

CDR3: CASSLSYEQYF
V: TRBV7-9
size: .
J: TRBJ2-7

CDR3: CASSSRPGTGQLQETQYF
V: TRBV11-2
size: .
J: TRBJ2-5

CDR3: CASSPTGFSYNEQFF
V: TRBV5-6
size: .
J: TRBJ2-1

CDR3: CATSRDFVARGLAIEQYF
V: TRBV15
size: .
J: TRBJ2-7

CDR3: CASSLGPRGTDTQYF
V: TRBV7-6
size: .
J: TRBJ2-3